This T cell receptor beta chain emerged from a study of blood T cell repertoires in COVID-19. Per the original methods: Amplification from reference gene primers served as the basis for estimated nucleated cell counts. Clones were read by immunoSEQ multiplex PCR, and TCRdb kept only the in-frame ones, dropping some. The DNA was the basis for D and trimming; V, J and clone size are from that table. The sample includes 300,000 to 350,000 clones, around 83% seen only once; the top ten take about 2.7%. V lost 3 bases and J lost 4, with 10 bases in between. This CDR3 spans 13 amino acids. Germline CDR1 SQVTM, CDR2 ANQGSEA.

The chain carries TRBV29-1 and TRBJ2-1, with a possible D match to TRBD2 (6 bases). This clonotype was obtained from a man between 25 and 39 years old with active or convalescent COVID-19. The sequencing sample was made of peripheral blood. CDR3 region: CSVERGGYNEQFF. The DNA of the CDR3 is TGCAGCGTTGAGCGGGGAGGTTACAATGAGCAGTTCTTC.